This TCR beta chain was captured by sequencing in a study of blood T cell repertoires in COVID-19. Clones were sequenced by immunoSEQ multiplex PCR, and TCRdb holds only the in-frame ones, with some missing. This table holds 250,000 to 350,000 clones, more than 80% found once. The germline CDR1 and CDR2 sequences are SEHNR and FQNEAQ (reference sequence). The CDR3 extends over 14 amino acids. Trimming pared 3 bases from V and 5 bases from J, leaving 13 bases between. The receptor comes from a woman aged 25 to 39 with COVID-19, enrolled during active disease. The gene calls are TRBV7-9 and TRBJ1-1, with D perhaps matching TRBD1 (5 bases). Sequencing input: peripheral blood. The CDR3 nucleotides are TGTGCCAGCAGCTTCGGACACCAAGGGACTGAAGCTTTCTTT. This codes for CASSFGHQGTEAFF.